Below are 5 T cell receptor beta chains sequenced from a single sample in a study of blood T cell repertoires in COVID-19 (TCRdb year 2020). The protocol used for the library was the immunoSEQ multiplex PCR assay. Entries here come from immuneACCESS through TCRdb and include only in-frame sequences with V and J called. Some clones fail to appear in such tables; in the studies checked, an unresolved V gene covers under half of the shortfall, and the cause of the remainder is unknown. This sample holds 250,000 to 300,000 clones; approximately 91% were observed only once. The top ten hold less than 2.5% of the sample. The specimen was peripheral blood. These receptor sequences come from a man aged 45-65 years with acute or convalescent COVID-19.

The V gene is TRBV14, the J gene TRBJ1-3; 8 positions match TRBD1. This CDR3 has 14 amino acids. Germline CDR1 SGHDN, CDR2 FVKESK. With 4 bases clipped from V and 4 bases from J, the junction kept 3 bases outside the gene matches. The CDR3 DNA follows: TGTGCCAGCAGCCGACAGGGGTCAGGAAACACCATATATTTT. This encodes CASSRQGSGNTIYF.

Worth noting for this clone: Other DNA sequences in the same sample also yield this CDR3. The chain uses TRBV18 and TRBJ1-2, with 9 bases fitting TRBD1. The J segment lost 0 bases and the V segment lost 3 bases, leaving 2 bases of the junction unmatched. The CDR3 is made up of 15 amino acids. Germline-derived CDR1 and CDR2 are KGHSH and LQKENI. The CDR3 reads CASSPGTGPNYGYTF. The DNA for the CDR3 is TGTGCCAGCTCACCTGGGACAGGGCCTAACTATGGCTACACCTTC.

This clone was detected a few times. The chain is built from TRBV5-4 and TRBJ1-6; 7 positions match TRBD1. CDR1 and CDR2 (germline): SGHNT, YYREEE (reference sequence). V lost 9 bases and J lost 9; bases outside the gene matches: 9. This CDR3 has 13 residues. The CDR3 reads CAISGQEASPLHF. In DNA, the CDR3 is TGTGCCATCAGTGGACAGGAAGCTTCACCCCTCCACTTT. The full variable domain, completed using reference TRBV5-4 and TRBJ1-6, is ETGVTQSPTHLIKTRGQQVTLRCSSQSGHNTVSWYQQALGQGPQFIFQYYREEENGRGNFPPRFSGLQFPNYSSELNVNALELDDSALYLCAISGQEASPLHFGNGTRLTVT.

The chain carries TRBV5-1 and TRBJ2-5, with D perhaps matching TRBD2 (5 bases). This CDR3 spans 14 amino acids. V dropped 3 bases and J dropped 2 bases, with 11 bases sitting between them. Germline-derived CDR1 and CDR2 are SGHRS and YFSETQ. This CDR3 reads CASSSRTGQETQYF. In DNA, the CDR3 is TGCGCCAGCAGCTCCCGGACGGGACAAGAGACCCAGTACTTC.

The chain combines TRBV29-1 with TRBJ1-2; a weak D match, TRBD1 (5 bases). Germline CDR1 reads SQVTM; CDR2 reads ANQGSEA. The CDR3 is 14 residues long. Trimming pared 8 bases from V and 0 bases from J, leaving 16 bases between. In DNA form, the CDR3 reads TGCAGCTCGGGACCTCCGGAGGCTAACTATGGCTACACCTTC. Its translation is CSSGPPEANYGYTF. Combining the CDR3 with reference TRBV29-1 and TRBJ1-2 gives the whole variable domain SAVISQKPSRDICQRGTSLTIQCQVDSQVTMMFWYRQQPGQSLTLIATANQGSEATYESGFVIDKFPISRPNLTFSTLTVSNMSPEDSSIYLCSSGPPEANYGYTFGSGTRLTVV.